The 5 T cell receptor beta chains reported below all come from one sample, sequenced in a study of blood T cell repertoires in COVID-19. Measured with immunoSEQ multiplex PCR; TCRdb has only the in-frame clones, and not every one. The sample holds about 250,000 clones, 86% seen once. The material sequenced was peripheral blood. These receptors all stem from a woman aged 80 or over with COVID-19, enrolled during active disease.

V gene TRBV28 combines with J gene TRBJ1-2; 10 nucleotides agree with TRBD1. CDR1 and CDR2 from the germline V gene are MDHEN and SYDVKM. There are 13 residues in the CDR3. Trimming took 5 bases from V and 7 from J; bases not matched to a gene: 4. The CDR3 DNA reads as TGTGCCAGCAGTAGACAGGGGGCTCTTGGCTACACCTTC. Residues: CASSRQGALGYTF.

This clone appeared a few times. The V call is TRBV7-2, the J call TRBJ1-6; TRBD1 agrees at 7 bases. CDR1 SGHTA and CDR2 FQGNSA come from the germline V gene. The CDR3 is made up of 15 amino acids. V lost 1 base, J lost 9 bases, and 6 bases stayed unmatched. CDR3 sequence: CASSLGQGLGSPLHF. The CDR3 DNA reads as TGTGCCAGCAGCTTAGGACAGGGTCTCGGTTCACCCCTCCACTTT.

CDR3 in amino acids: CASSFLEDTQYF. The CDR3 region has the DNA TGCGCCAGCAGCTTTTTAGAAGATACGCAGTATTTT. V is TRBV5-1 and J is TRBJ2-3; D gene ambiguous. Trimming took 2 bases from V and 5 from J, leaving 6 bases between them. The length of the CDR3 is 12 residues. In germline, CDR1 is SGHRS, CDR2 YFSETQ.

J is TRBJ2-7 and V is TRBV7-9; TRBD2 is a possible D gene (7 bases). From germline, CDR1 is SEHNR and CDR2 FQNEAQ (reference sequence). The CDR3 loop spans 16 amino acids. Trimming removed 1 base from V and 0 bases from J, with 13 bases in between. CDR3 sequence reads: CASSLGGGGSSYEQYF. CDR3 nucleotides: TGTGCCAGCAGCTTAGGAGGGGGGGGAAGCTCCTACGAGCAGTACTTC.

V and J are TRBV28 and TRBJ1-1; D possibly corresponds to TRBD1 (5 bases). Trimming removed 8 bases from V and 4 bases from J, with 17 bases in between. The CDR3 is 14 residues long. Per the germline V gene, CDR1 is MDHEN and CDR2 is SYDVKM. The CDR3 is CASLPGSRATEAFF. In DNA form, the CDR3 reads TGTGCCAGCTTACCAGGATCCAGGGCCACTGAAGCTTTCTTT. The whole variable domain, filled in from reference TRBV28 and TRBJ1-1, reads DVKVTQSSRYLVKRTGEKVFLECVQDMDHENMFWYRQDPGLGLRLIYFSYDVKMKEKGDIPEGYSVSREKKERFSLILESASTNQTSMYLCASLPGSRATEAFFGQGTRLTVV.